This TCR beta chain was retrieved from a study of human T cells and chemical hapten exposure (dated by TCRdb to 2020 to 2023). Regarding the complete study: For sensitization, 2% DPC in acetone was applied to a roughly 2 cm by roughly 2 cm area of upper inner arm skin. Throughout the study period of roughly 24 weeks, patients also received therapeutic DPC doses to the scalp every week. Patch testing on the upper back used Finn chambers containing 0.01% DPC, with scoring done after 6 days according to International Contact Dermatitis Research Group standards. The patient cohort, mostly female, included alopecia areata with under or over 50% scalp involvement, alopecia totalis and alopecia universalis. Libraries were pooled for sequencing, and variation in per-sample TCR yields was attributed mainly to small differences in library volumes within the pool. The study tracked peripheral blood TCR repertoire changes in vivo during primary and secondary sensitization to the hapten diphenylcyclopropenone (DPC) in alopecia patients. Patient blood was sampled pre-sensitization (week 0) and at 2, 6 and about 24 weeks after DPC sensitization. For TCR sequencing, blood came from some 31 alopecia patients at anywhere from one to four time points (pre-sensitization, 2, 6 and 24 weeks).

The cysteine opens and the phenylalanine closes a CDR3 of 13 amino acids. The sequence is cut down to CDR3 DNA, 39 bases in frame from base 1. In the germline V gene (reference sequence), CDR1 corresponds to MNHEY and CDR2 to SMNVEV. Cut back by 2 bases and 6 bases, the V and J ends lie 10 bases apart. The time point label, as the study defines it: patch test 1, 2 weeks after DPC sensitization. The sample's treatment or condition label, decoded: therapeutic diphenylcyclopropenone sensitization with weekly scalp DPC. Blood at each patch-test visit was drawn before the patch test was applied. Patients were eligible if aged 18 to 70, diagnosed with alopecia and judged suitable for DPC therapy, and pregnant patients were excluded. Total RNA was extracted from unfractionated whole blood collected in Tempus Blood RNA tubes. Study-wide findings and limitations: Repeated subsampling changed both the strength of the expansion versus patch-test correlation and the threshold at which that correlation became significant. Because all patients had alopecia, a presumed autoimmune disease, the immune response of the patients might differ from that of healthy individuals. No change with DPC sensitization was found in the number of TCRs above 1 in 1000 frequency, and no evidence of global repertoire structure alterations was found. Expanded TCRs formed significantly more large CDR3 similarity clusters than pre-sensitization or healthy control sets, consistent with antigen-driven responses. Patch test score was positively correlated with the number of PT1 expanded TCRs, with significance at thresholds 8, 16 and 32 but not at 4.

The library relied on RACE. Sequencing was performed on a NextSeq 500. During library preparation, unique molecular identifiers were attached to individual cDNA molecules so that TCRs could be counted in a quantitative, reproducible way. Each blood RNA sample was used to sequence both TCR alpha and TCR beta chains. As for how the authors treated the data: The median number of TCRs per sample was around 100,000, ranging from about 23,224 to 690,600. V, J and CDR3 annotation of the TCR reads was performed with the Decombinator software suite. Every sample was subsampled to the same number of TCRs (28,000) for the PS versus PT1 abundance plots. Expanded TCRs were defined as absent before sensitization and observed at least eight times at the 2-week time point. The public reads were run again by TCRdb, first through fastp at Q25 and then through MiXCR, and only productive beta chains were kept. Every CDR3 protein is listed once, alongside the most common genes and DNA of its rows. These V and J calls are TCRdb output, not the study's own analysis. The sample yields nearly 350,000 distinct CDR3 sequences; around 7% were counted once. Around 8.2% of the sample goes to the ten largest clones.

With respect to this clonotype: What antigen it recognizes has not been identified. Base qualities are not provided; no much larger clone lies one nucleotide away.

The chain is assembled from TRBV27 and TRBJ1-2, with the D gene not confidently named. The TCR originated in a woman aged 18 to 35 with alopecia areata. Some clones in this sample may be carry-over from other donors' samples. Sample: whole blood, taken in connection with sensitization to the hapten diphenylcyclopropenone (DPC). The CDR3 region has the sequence CASSLTVGHGYTF. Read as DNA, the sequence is TGTGCCAGCAGTTTAACGGTTGGGCATGGCTACACCTTC.